The 20 T cell receptor beta chains listed next were all sequenced from one sample in a study of technical replicates of blood from a handful of donors (dated by TCRdb to between 2016 and 2019). The receptor library was made with the immunoSEQ multiplex PCR assay. TCRdb obtained this table from immuneACCESS and retained in-frame rearrangements with V and J assigned. These tables miss some clones; where compared with another copy, unresolved V genes account for less than half of the shortfall, and the remainder is unexplained. The sample profile shows roughly 60,000 clones; about 95% of them were found once. Of the sample, 3% is held by the ten largest clones. The sequenced sample consisted of PBMCs. These receptors were taken from a human donor in good health. Some clones in this sample may be carry-over from other donors' samples.

The chain combines TRBV11-3 with TRBJ2-2; D is undetermined. The length of the CDR3 is 12 residues. Germline assignment: CDR1 SGHNT and CDR2 YENEEA. V shed 2 bases and J shed 6 bases, with 4 bases lying between them. The CDR3 region has the DNA TGTGCCAGCAGCTTATCCGCCGGGGAGCTGTTTTTT. Protein: CASSLSAGELFF.

The V call is TRBV5-4, the J call TRBJ1-6; 10 bases are shared with TRBD1. The germline V gene encodes CDR1 SGHNT and CDR2 YYREEE (reference sequence). The CDR3 length is 16 residues. Losses at the gene ends were 4 bases for V and 8 bases for J; bases not matched to a gene: 9. This CDR3 reads CASSTRQGARDSPLHF. The CDR3 nucleotides are TGTGCCAGCAGCACGAGACAGGGGGCGCGGGATTCACCCCTCCACTTT.

The genes are TRBV27 and TRBJ2-7; the D gene is possibly TRBD1 (6 bases). This CDR3 comprises 14 residues. Trimming removed 5 bases from V and 3 bases from J, with 14 bases in between. Germline CDR1 reads MNHEY; CDR2 reads SMNVEV (reference sequence). The CDR3 loop reads CASSPLRGNYEQYF. CDR3 DNA: TGTGCCAGCAGTCCCCTGAGGGGGAACTACGAGCAGTACTTC.

CDR3 coding DNA: TGTGCCAGCAGCGTAGGCCCAGCGGGGGGAAAAGATACGCAGTATTTT. This gives the protein CASSVGPAGGKDTQYF. The gene calls are TRBV9 and TRBJ2-3; TRBD2 matches 9 bases. The length of the CDR3 is 16 residues. J was trimmed by 5 bases and V by 0 bases; bases with no gene match: 7. Germline CDR1 and CDR2: SGDLS and YYNGEE.

The rearrangement joins TRBV29-1 to TRBJ1-2; D might be TRBD1 (6 bases). Looked up from germline, CDR1 is SQVTM and CDR2 is ANQGSEA. V lost 4 bases, J lost 5 bases, and 23 bases lay in between. This CDR3 has 16 amino acids. CDR3 region: CSVADWDTYYFYGYTF. The CDR3 nucleotides read TGCAGCGTTGCTGACTGGGACACTTATTACTTTTATGGCTACACCTTC.

The rearrangement links TRBV28 to TRBJ2-7; D possibly corresponds to TRBD2 (5 bases). Germline assignment: CDR1 MDHEN and CDR2 SYDVKM. This CDR3 region has 16 residues. Trimming shortened V by 6 bases and J by 4 bases, and 22 bases separated the two germline ends. CDR3 bases: TGTGCCAGCAGCAATCAAGGGCCCATGAGGGTTTACGAGCAGTACTTC. It encodes CASSNQGPMRVYEQYF.

The V gene is TRBV14, the J gene TRBJ1-6; 12 positions agree with TRBD1. Trimming cost V 5 bases and J 7 bases; bases outside gene matches: 12. This CDR3 has 18 amino acids. CDR1 is SGHDN and CDR2 is FVKESK in the germline V gene. CDR3 sequence reads: CASSKRDRGLLSNSPLHF. The CDR3 DNA follows: TGTGCCAGCAGCAAAAGGGACAGGGGGCTTCTCTCGAATTCACCCCTCCACTTT.

This sequence joins TRBV5-1 and TRBJ2-7; no definite D call. Germline CDR1 reads SGHRS; CDR2 reads YFSETQ. V was cut by 1 base and J by 9 bases, with 11 bases left in between. This CDR3 is 12 amino acids long. CDR3 amino acids: CASSLSPAVQYF. The DNA of the CDR3 is TGCGCCAGCAGCTTGTCCCCCGCAGTGCAGTACTTC.

The V gene is TRBV6-5, the J gene TRBJ2-5; 8 positions agree with TRBD2. This CDR3 is built from 15 residues. Trimming took 5 bases from V and 5 from J; bases not matched to a gene: 10. Germline-derived CDR1 and CDR2 are MNHEY and SVGAGI. The CDR3 DNA follows: TGTGCCAGCAGTGCACTAGCGGACGTGGGGGAGACCCAGTACTTC. Residues: CASSALADVGETQYF.

V gene TRBV19 combines with J gene TRBJ2-1; TRBD2 matches 10 bases. V dropped 8 bases and J dropped 3; count of bases not matched to a gene: 1. Germline CDR1 and CDR2: LNHDA and SQIVND (reference sequence). The CDR3 spans 13 residues. CDR3 bases: TGTGCCAGTTCTAGCGGGGGCTACAATGAGCAGTTCTTC. Residues: CASSSGGYNEQFF.

The chain combines TRBV5-6 with TRBJ2-1; perhaps TRBD2 as D (6 bases). The CDR3 runs 12 residues. V was cut by 3 bases and J by 6 bases, with 7 bases left in between. Germline CDR1 and CDR2: SGHDT and YYEEEE. CDR3 in amino acids: CASSSGGNEQFF. In DNA, the CDR3 is TGTGCCAGCAGCTCCGGGGGCAATGAGCAGTTCTTC.

V and J are TRBV2 and TRBJ1-1; D gene uncertain. V shed 7 bases and J shed 3 bases, with 6 bases lying between them. CDR3 length equals 11 residues. Germline loops: CDR1 SNHLY, CDR2 FYNNEI. CDR3 sequence (DNA): TGTGCCAGCATGAGGGACACTGAAGCTTTCTTT. Amino acid sequence: CASMRDTEAFF.

The chain couples TRBV7-2 to TRBJ2-3, with 7 positions matching TRBD1. Losses at the gene ends were 3 bases for V and 9 bases for J; bases not matched to a gene: 15. The CDR3 is 16 residues long. Germline lookup yields CDR1 SGHTA and CDR2 FQGNSA. CDR3 protein: CASSFGVGSSRGTQYF. In DNA form, the CDR3 reads TGTGCCAGCAGCTTCGGGGTCGGATCATCCAGGGGGACGCAGTATTTT.

The chain joins TRBV20-1 to TRBJ2-5; the D is unclear. V was cut by 3 bases and J by 4 bases, with 6 bases left in between. Germline CDR1 reads DFQATT; CDR2 reads SNEGSKA (reference sequence). CDR3 length: 11 residues. CDR3 loop: CSASVSETQYF. The CDR3 DNA sequence: TGCAGTGCTAGCGTGTCAGAGACCCAGTACTTC.

V and J are TRBV6-6 and TRBJ2-7; 8 bases match TRBD1. This CDR3 has 15 residues. V gave up 0 bases and J gave up 3 bases; unmatched junction bases: 4. CDR1 and CDR2 (germline): MNHNY, SVGAGI (reference sequence). In DNA, the CDR3 is TGTGCCAGCAGTTACTCAGGGACAGGTGGCTACGAGCAGTACTTC. This gives the protein CASSYSGTGGYEQYF.

The CDR3 region is CSVRTSGSVTGELFF. The CDR3 coding sequence is TGCAGCGTGCGCACTAGCGGGAGTGTCACCGGGGAGCTGTTTTTT. The chain employs TRBV29-1 and TRBJ2-2; 11 bases are shared with TRBD2. V trimming: 6 bases; J trimming: 4 bases; junction bases outside the gene matches: 7. Germline V gives CDR1 SQVTM, CDR2 ANQGSEA. CDR3 length: 15 amino acids.

The chain recombines TRBV21-1 with TRBJ2-1; the table names TRBD2, a call not compared with the DNA. TRBV21-1 is shown as a pseudogene. The CDR3 is 16 amino acids. The CDR3 DNA is TGTGCCAGCAGCAGCTACTACCCACGGACCTACAATGAGCAGTTCTTC. It yields the protein CASSSYYPRTYNEQFF.

The V and J genes are TRBV9 and TRBJ2-3; TRBD2 agrees at 7 bases. After removal of 3 bases from V and 1 base from J, the junction contained 2 bases not matched to a gene. Germline CDR1 reads SGDLS; CDR2 reads YYNGEE. The CDR3 totals 14 residues. CDR3 in DNA: TGTGCCAGCAGCGAGGCGGGGGGCACAGATACGCAGTATTTT. Its protein is CASSEAGGTDTQYF.

The chain employs TRBV7-2 and TRBJ2-5; TRBD2 is a possible D gene (5 bases). Trimming removed 1 base from V and 14 bases from J, with 17 bases in between. This CDR3 is 13 amino acids long. Germline V gene lookup returns CDR1 SGHTA and CDR2 FQGNSA. The CDR3 sequence is CASSLDGLGSKYF. CDR3 coding DNA: TGTGCCAGCAGCTTAGATGGTTTGGGGAGCAAATACTTC.

J is TRBJ2-3 and V is TRBV7-9, with 8 bases that match TRBD1. This CDR3 has 15 residues. Germline-derived CDR1 and CDR2 are SEHNR and FQNEAQ (reference sequence). The V segment lost 5 bases and the J segment 6 bases; nucleotides outside the gene matches: 10. The chain's CDR3 is CASSRIKQGGDTQYF. The CDR3 nucleotides read TGTGCCAGCAGCCGAATTAAACAGGGGGGCGATACGCAGTATTTT.